What follows are 30 T cell receptor beta chains derived from one specimen sequenced in a study of cytomegalovirus exposure and HLA in healthy donors. 60 Vbeta and 13 Jbeta primers were used in PCR. Some clones are missing from TCRdb's copy, which holds only in-frame ones; the method was immunoSEQ multiplex PCR. This table has around 89,000 clones, more than 70% appearing once. Material for sequencing was PBMCs. The origin of the receptors is a man aged 35-49 years in good health and CMV-seronegative.

J is TRBJ2-3 and V is TRBV19; 8 positions match TRBD2. There are 14 residues in the CDR3. After removal of 5 bases from V and 6 bases from J, the junction contained 7 bases not matched to a gene. Germline CDR1 reads LNHDA; CDR2 reads SQIVND (reference sequence). As DNA, the CDR3 is TGTGCCAGTAGTGACCGGGGGGGGGAGGATACGCAGTATTTT. Translation: CASSDRGGEDTQYF.

The V call is TRBV9, the J call TRBJ1-5, with D unresolved. The V gene lost 4 bases and the J gene lost 4 bases, with 9 bases spanning the gap. The CDR3 is made up of 13 amino acids. Germline V gives CDR1 SGDLS, CDR2 YYNGEE. CDR3 loop: CASSSGSNQPQHF. The DNA of the CDR3 is TGTGCCAGCAGCTCCGGTTCGAATCAGCCCCAGCATTTT.

The CDR3 loop is CASSPRDRVNIQYF. The CDR3 nucleotides read TGTGCCAGCTCACCCCGGGACAGGGTGAACATTCAGTACTTC. The chain links TRBV18 to TRBJ2-4, with 9 bases lining up with TRBD1. The CDR3 is 14 residues long. Germline CDR1 KGHSH, CDR2 LQKENI. The ends lost 3 bases at V and 7 bases at J; junction bases unmatched: 4.

The chain employs TRBV4-1 and TRBJ2-2, with 7 bases matching TRBD1. CDR1 MGHRA and CDR2 YSYEKL come from the germline V gene. CDR3 size: 15 residues. V gave up 2 bases and J gave up 12 bases; unmatched junction bases: 12. Here the CDR3 DNA reads TGCGCCAGCAGCCAAACAGGGGCCACCTCGGTGAAGCTGTTTTTT. It encodes CASSQTGATSVKLFF.

This chain joins TRBV6-5 and TRBJ2-3; 11 nucleotides align to TRBD2. The germline V gene has CDR1 MNHEY and CDR2 SVGAGI. J was trimmed by 5 bases and V by 8 bases; bases with no gene match: 9. The CDR3 length is 15 residues. The CDR3 sequence is CASLLSGTSGDTQYF. The CDR3 DNA reads TGTGCCAGCCTCCTTTCCGGGACTAGCGGAGATACGCAGTATTTT.

This clone was found once. V is TRBV7-2 and J is TRBJ2-1, with 7 positions matching TRBD2. The germline V gene encodes CDR1 SGHTA and CDR2 FQGNSA. The CDR3 extends over 16 amino acids. Germline trimming cut 1 base from V and 4 bases from J; bases unmatched to any gene: 7. This CDR3 is CASSLGGSGLYNEQFF. The CDR3 DNA reads as TGTGCCAGCAGCTTAGGTGGTAGCGGGCTTTACAATGAGCAGTTCTTC.

The genes are TRBV4-3 and TRBJ2-2, with 11 bases that match TRBD2. V lost 1 base to trimming and J lost 6 bases; unmatched junction nucleotides: 10. There are 18 residues in the CDR3. CDR1 is LGHNA, CDR2 YSLEER, per germline. The CDR3 nucleotides are TGCGCCAGCAGCCAAGCGGTAGCGGGGGGGTTCAGGGCCGGGGAGCTGTTTTTT. Protein: CASSQAVAGGFRAGELFF.

A remark on this clone: In this CDR3 the conserved last residue, phenylalanine or tryptophan, is missing, so a read error is likely. V is TRBV9 and J is TRBJ1-2; 7 nucleotides match TRBD1. Germline assignment: CDR1 SGDLS and CDR2 YYNGEE. This CDR3 has 15 amino acids. V lost 0 bases to trimming and J lost 2 bases; unmatched junction nucleotides: 4. As DNA, the CDR3 is TGTGCCAGCAGCGTAGACGCGGGACAGAACTATGGCTACACCCTC. Translation gives CASSVDAGQNYGYTL.

The chain joins TRBV4-1 to TRBJ2-6, with TRBD1 as a possible D gene (5 bases). The CDR3 contains 17 residues. Germline-derived CDR1 and CDR2 are MGHRA and YSYEKL. The V gene lost 4 bases and the J gene lost 2 bases, with 15 bases spanning the gap. The DNA for the CDR3 is TGCGCCAGCAGCCTAACCGTCACAGGTACTGGGGCCAACGTCCTGACTTTC. This codes for CASSLTVTGTGANVLTF.

The V call is TRBV6-4, the J call TRBJ2-1; 7 bases are a match to TRBD1. V shed 0 bases and J 3 bases; nucleotides not matched to a gene: 2. Germline values: CDR1 MRHNA, CDR2 SNTAGT. The CDR3 extends over 15 amino acids. The CDR3 sequence: CASSDSDRDYNEQFF. The CDR3 coding sequence is TGTGCCAGCAGTGACTCAGACAGGGACTACAATGAGCAGTTCTTC.

The chain links TRBV5-6 to TRBJ2-7; the match to TRBD2 covers 7 bases. Germline trimming cut 1 base from V and 4 bases from J; bases unmatched to any gene: 5. Germline assignment: CDR1 SGHDT and CDR2 YYEEEE. The CDR3 sequence is 14 residues long. The CDR3 region has the DNA TGTGCCAGCAGCTTGAGGCAGGGAGGGTACGAGCAGTACTTC. Encoded protein: CASSLRQGGYEQYF.

The V and J genes are TRBV4-3 and TRBJ2-3; TRBD2 agrees at 8 bases. V was clipped by 2 bases and J by 1 base; unmatched bases: 2. The CDR3 contains 15 residues. CDR1 is LGHNA, CDR2 YSLEER, per germline. CDR3 in amino acids: CASSQRAGGTDTQYF. Here the CDR3 DNA reads TGCGCCAGCAGCCAAAGAGCGGGGGGCACAGATACGCAGTATTTT.

In its sample, this clone was seen a few times. This chain joins TRBV19 and TRBJ1-1, with 7 nucleotides matching TRBD1. Germline assignment: CDR1 LNHDA and CDR2 SQIVND (reference sequence). V dropped 4 bases and J dropped 5; count of bases not matched to a gene: 7. The CDR3 loop spans 14 amino acids. The CDR3 is CASSTWDSGTEAFF. As DNA, the CDR3 is TGTGCCAGTAGTACCTGGGACAGTGGGACTGAAGCTTTCTTT.

The rearrangement links TRBV4-3 to TRBJ1-5; D not certain. Trimming left V 3 bases short and J 7 bases short, with 10 bases between. CDR1 is LGHNA and CDR2 is YSLEER in the germline V gene. CDR3 length equals 13 residues. This CDR3 is CASSQGGGQPQHF. For the CDR3, the DNA is TGCGCCAGCAGCCAGGGAGGAGGGCAGCCCCAGCATTTT.

The chain carries TRBV6-4 and TRBJ2-1; TRBD2 matches 12 bases. Germline CDR1 reads MRHNA; CDR2 reads SNTAGT. This CDR3 is 15 amino acids long. V shed 2 bases and J 6 bases; nucleotides not matched to a gene: 2. CDR3 protein: CASSDRTSGANEQFF. CDR3 bases: TGTGCCAGCAGTGACAGGACTAGCGGGGCCAATGAGCAGTTCTTC.

The chain joins TRBV6-5 to TRBJ1-2; D is perhaps TRBD1 (5 bases). This CDR3 contains 15 residues. V lost 0 bases to trimming and J lost 6 bases, with 14 bases between them. Germline CDR1 and CDR2: MNHEY and SVGAGI. The CDR3 spells CASSYSMGVRDGYTF. Here the CDR3 DNA reads TGTGCCAGCAGTTACTCGATGGGTGTCAGGGATGGCTACACCTTC.

This clone was counted a single time. This sequence joins TRBV7-8 and TRBJ1-1; D gene unclear. Germline V CDR1 and CDR2: SGHVS, FQNEAQ. V lost 5 bases to trimming and J lost 1 base, with 20 bases between them. CDR3 length: 17 residues. CDR3 loop: CASSERSRVFTNTEAFF. CDR3 sequence (DNA): TGTGCCAGCAGCGAGCGGAGCAGAGTTTTCACGAACACTGAAGCTTTCTTT.

The chain couples TRBV9 to TRBJ1-6; 7 bases fit TRBD1. This CDR3 is built from 15 residues. CDR1 SGDLS and CDR2 YYNGEE come from the germline V gene. V lost 0 bases and J lost 5; bases outside the gene matches: 2. CDR3 loop: CASSVEGTDNSPLHF. CDR3 bases: TGTGCCAGCAGCGTAGAAGGGACAGATAATTCACCCCTCCACTTT. The whole variable domain, filled in from reference TRBV9 and TRBJ1-6, reads DSGVTQTPKHLITATGQRVTLRCSPRSGDLSVYWYQQSLDQGLQFLIQYYNGEERAKGNILERFSAQQFPDLHSELNLSSLELGDSALYFCASSVEGTDNSPLHFGNGTRLTVT.

This chain uses TRBV6-5 with TRBJ1-2; D call uncertain. Between the trimmed V and J ends, which lost 2 bases and 7 bases, there was a span of 14 bases. The CDR3 has 14 amino acids. The V gene's germline CDR1 is MNHEY and CDR2 SVGAGI. The CDR3 sequence: CASSYNGGLGGYTF. The DNA of the CDR3 is TGTGCCAGCAGTTACAACGGAGGCTTGGGTGGCTACACCTTC.

J is TRBJ2-6 and V is TRBV4-2; 7 bases match TRBD2. This CDR3 is 16 amino acids long. Losses at the gene ends were 0 bases for V and 2 bases for J; bases not matched to a gene: 1. Germline V gives CDR1 LGHNA, CDR2 YNFKEQ. CDR3 nucleotide sequence: TGTGCCAGCAGCCAAGAAAGCGGGACTGGGGCCAACGTCCTGACTTTC. The encoded protein is CASSQESGTGANVLTF.

This chain joins TRBV5-1 and TRBJ1-1; perhaps TRBD1 as D (6 bases). CDR3 length equals 14 residues. Germline V CDR1 and CDR2: SGHRS, YFSETQ. The V end was cut by 3 bases, the J end by 8 bases, with 17 bases between. CDR3 in amino acids: CASSSPGTINEAFF. The CDR3 nucleotides are TGCGCCAGCAGCTCACCCGGGACAATCAACGAAGCTTTCTTT.

J is TRBJ1-1 and V is TRBV19, with 9 bases that match TRBD1. The V gene's germline CDR1 is LNHDA and CDR2 SQIVND (reference sequence). The junction had 8 bases not matched to a gene; V was cut back by 9 bases and J by 6 bases. The CDR3 is 13 amino acids. CDR3 protein: CASRQGGTPEAFF. The CDR3 nucleotides read TGTGCCAGCAGACAGGGGGGGACCCCTGAAGCTTTCTTT.

The chain has TRBV5-1 and TRBJ2-2; D unclear. Germline V gene sequence: CDR1 SGHRS, CDR2 YFSETQ. This CDR3 spans 13 amino acids. The V and J ends lost 0 bases and 7 bases respectively, with 7 bases between them. CDR3 DNA sequence: TGCGCCAGCAGCTTGGAAGCTAGCGGGGAGCTGTTTTTT. Translated: CASSLEASGELFF. The complete variable domain, with remaining parts taken from reference TRBV5-1 and TRBJ2-2, reads KAGVTQTPRYLIKTRGQQVTLSCSPISGHRSVSWYQQTPGQGLQFLFEYFSETQRNKGNFPGRFSGRQFSNSRSEMNVSTLELGDSALYLCASSLEASGELFFGEGSRLTVL.

V and J are TRBV7-8 and TRBJ2-1, with 10 nucleotides matching TRBD1. The ends lost 7 bases at V and 8 bases at J; junction bases unmatched: 8. Germline V gene sequence: CDR1 SGHVS, CDR2 FQNEAQ. This CDR3 spans 14 amino acids. The CDR3 here is CASKSGTGVDEQFF. The CDR3 region has the DNA TGTGCCAGCAAATCCGGGACAGGGGTCGATGAGCAGTTCTTC.

The V call is TRBV5-4, the J call TRBJ2-5; 7 positions match TRBD2. The CDR3 sequence is 14 residues long. The germline CDR1 and CDR2 sequences are SGHNT and YYREEE (reference sequence). V was clipped by 0 bases and J by 4 bases; unmatched bases: 3. The CDR3 DNA follows: TGTGCCAGCAGCTTGGCGGGGGGTGGAGAGACCCAGTACTTC. The encoded protein is CASSLAGGGETQYF.

V gene TRBV7-6 combines with J gene TRBJ2-1; D not certain. This CDR3 has 14 amino acids. Germline-derived CDR1 and CDR2 are SGHVS and FNYEAQ. V dropped 0 bases and J dropped 5 bases, with 8 bases sitting between them. CDR3 region: CASSLAYVDNEQFF. Here the CDR3 DNA reads TGTGCCAGCAGCTTAGCCTACGTGGACAATGAGCAGTTCTTC.

The V and J genes are TRBV6-5 and TRBJ1-2; perhaps TRBD1 as D (5 bases). With 7 bases removed from V and 4 bases from J, the gap between germline ends came to 19 bases. CDR3 length equals 15 residues. The germline gives CDR1 MNHEY, CDR2 SVGAGI. DNA for the CDR3: TGTGCCAGCAACCCCTCTCTCGGACACGTCTATGGCTACACCTTC. It is translated as CASNPSLGHVYGYTF.

The chain links TRBV4-2 to TRBJ1-5; D remains unclear. The CDR3 length is 17 residues. The germline V and J ends were trimmed by 1 base and 1 base, with 14 bases remaining between them. Germline lookup yields CDR1 LGHNA and CDR2 YNFKEQ. As DNA, the CDR3 is TGTGCCAGCAGCCAAGTGTCCCGGTCGGGGAGCAATCAGCCCCAGCATTTT. Its translation: CASSQVSRSGSNQPQHF.

The rearrangement joins TRBV9 to TRBJ2-6, with D perhaps TRBD1 (6 bases). V was cut by 1 base and J by 1 base, with 18 bases left in between. CDR1 is SGDLS, CDR2 YYNGEE, per germline. This CDR3 region has 19 residues. The CDR3 loop reads CASSVHREGPRSGANVLTF. In DNA, the CDR3 is TGTGCCAGCAGCGTACACAGGGAAGGCCCCAGATCTGGGGCCAACGTCCTGACTTTC.

The chain carries TRBV29-1 and TRBJ2-1, with a weak D call TRBD1 (6 bases). Trimming removed 5 bases from V and 0 bases from J, with 8 bases in between. The CDR3 length is 13 residues. Germline assignment: CDR1 SQVTM and CDR2 ANQGSEA. CDR3 nucleotide sequence: TGCAGCGTTCAGGGGAGCTCCTACAATGAGCAGTTCTTC. It translates to CSVQGSSYNEQFF.